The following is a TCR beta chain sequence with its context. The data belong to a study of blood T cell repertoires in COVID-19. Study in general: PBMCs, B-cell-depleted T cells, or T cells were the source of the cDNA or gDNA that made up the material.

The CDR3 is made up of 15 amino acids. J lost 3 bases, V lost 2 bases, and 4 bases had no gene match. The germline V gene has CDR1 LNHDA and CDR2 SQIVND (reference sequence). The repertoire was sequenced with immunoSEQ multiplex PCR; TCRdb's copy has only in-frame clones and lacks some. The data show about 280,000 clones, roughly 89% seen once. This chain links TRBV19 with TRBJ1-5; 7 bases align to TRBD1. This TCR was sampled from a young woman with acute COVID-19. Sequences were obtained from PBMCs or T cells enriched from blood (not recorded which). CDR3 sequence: CASSILDRPNQPQHF. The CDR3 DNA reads TGTGCCAGTAGTATACTGGACAGGCCCAATCAGCCCCAGCATTTT.